The entry below gives a single TCR beta chain sequence along with its context. V lost 0 bases and J 9 bases, leaving 12 bases between the germline ends. The length of the CDR3 is 14 residues. The germline V gene encodes CDR1 SGHNT and CDR2 YENEEA. As handled by the study authors: Quantification of nucleated cells was approximated via reference gene primer amplification. Here immunoSEQ multiplex PCR was the method, and the copy in TCRdb shows in-frame clones only, minus some. V, J and clone size were drawn from that table, and D and trimming were deduced from the DNA. The top ten hold 2.5% to 3.5% of the sample, which has under 150,000 clones, 80% to 90% seen once. The data are from a study of blood T cell repertoires in COVID-19. Study-wide context: Spain, Italy and the United States supplied samples that represented acute and convalescent COVID-19. PBMCs, B-cell-depleted T cells, or T cells provided the cDNA or gDNA that made up the material.

The genes are TRBV11-3 and TRBJ2-1; TRBD2 might be the D (5 bases). The origin of this receptor is a woman aged 60-75 years with active COVID-19. Sequenced: peripheral blood. CDR3 bases: TGTGCCAGCAGCTTAGACCGCCTAGCTGGTGAGCAGTTCTTC. This codes for CASSLDRLAGEQFF.